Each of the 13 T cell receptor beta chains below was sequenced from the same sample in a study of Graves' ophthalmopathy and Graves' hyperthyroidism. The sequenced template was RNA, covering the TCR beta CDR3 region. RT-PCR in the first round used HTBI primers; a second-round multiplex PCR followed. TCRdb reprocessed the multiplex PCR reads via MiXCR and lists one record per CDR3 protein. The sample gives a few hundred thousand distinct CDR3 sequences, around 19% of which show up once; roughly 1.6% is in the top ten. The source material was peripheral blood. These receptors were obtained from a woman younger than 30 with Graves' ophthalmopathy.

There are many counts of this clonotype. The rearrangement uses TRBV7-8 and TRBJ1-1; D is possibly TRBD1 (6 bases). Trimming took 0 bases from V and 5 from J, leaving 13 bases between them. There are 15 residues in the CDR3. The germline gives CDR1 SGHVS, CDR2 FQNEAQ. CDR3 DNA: TGTGCCAGCAGCTTAGCGGGGGGCGTTGGAACTGAAGCTTTCTTT. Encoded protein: CASSLAGGVGTEAFF. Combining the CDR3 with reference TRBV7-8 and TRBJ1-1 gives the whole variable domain GAGVSQSPRYKVAKRGQDVALRCDPISGHVSLFWYQQALGQGPEFLTYFQNEAQLDKSGLPSDRFFAERPEGSVSTLKIQRTQQEDSAVYLCASSLAGGVGTEAFFGQGTRLTVV.

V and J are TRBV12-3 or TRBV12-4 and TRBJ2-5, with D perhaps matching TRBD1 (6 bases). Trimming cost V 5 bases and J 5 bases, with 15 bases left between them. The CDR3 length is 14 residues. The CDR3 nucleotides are TGTGCCAGCAGTCCAACAGGGCAGGGTGAGACCCAGTACTTC. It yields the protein CASSPTGQGETQYF.

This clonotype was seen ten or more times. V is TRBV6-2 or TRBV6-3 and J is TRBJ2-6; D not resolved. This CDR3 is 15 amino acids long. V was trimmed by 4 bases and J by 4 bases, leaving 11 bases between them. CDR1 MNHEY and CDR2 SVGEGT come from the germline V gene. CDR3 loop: CASSSDITGANVLTF. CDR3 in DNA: TGTGCCAGCAGTTCCGACATAACGGGGGCCAACGTCCTGACTTTC.

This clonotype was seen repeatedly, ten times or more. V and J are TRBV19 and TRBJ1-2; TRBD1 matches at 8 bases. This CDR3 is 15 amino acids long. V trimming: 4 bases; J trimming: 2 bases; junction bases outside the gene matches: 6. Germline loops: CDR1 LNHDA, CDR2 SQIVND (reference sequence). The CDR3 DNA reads TGTGCCAGTAGTAACAGGGGGATGACGAACTATGGCTACACCTTC. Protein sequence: CASSNRGMTNYGYTF.

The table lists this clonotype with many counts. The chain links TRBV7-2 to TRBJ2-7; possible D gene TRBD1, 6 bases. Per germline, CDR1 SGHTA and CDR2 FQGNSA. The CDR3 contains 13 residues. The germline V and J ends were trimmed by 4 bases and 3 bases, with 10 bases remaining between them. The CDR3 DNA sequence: TGTGCCAGCAGCTCTTTGACAGGCTACGAGCAGTACTTC. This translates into CASSSLTGYEQYF.

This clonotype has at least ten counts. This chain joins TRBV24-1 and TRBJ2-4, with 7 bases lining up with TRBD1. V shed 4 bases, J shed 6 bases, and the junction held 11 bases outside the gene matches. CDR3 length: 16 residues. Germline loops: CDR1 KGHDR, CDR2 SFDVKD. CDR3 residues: CATSDPRTGSRNIQYF. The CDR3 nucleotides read TGTGCCACCAGTGACCCCCGGACAGGATCAAGAAACATTCAGTACTTC.

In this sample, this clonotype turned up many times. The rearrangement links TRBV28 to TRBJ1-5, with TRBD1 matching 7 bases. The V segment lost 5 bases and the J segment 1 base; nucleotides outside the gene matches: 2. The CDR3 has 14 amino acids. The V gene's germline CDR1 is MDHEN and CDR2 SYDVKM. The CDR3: CASSEGQSNQPQHF. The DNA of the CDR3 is TGTGCCAGCAGTGAGGGACAGAGCAATCAGCCCCAGCATTTT.

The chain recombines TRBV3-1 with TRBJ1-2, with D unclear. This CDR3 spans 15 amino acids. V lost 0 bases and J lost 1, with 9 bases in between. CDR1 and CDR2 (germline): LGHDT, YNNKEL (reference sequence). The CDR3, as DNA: TGTGCCAGCAGCCAAGAACTCAGCCATAACTATGGCTACACCTTC. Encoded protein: CASSQELSHNYGYTF.

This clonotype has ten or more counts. In DNA form, the CDR3 reads TGTGCCAGCAGCCAAGAATTGGGGGGCACTGAAGCTTTCTTT. Amino acid sequence: CASSQELGGTEAFF. V is TRBV4-2 and J is TRBJ1-1; D is possibly TRBD1 (5 bases). Germline CDR1 reads LGHNA; CDR2 reads YNFKEQ. This CDR3 contains 14 residues. Trimming removed 0 bases at V and 4 bases at J, with 9 bases between.

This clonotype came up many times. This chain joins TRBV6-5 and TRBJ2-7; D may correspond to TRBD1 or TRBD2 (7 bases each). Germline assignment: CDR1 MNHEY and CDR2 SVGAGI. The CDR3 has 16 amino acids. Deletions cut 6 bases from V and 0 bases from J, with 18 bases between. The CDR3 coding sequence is TGTGCCAGCAGCCCCGAGGGGAGGGGGCCCTCCTACGAGCAGTACTTC. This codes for CASSPEGRGPSYEQYF.

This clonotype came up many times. The chain's CDR3 is CASSFSRPGEVYGYTF. The CDR3 DNA follows: TGTGCCAGCAGCTTTTCTAGGCCCGGGGAAGTCTATGGCTACACCTTC. The genes are TRBV11-2 and TRBJ1-2; D ambiguous. There are 16 residues in the CDR3. V was shortened by 3 bases and J by 4 bases, with 18 bases between the two germline ends. The V gene's germline CDR1 is SGHAT and CDR2 FQNNGV. Filled out from reference TRBV11-2 and TRBJ1-2, the complete variable domain reads EAGVAQSPRYKIIEKRQSVAFWCNPISGHATLYWYQQILGQGPKLLIQFQNNGVVDDSQLPKDRFSAERLKGVDSTLKIQPAKLEDSAVYLCASSFSRPGEVYGYTFGSGTRLTVV.

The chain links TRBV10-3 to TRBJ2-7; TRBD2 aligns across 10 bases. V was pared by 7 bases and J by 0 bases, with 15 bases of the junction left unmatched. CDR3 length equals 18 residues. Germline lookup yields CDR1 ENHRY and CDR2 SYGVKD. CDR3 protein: CAIKSASGSPTSSYEQYF. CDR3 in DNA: TGTGCCATCAAATCGGCTAGCGGGAGCCCGACGAGCTCCTACGAGCAGTACTTC.

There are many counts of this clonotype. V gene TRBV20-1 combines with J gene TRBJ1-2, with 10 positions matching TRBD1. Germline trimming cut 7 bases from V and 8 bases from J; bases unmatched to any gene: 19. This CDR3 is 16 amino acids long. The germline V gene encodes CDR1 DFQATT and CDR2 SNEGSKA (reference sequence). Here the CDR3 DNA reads TGCAGTGGCGGTTCCTCAGCGACAGGGGGCGTTGAGGGCTACACCTTC. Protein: CSGGSSATGGVEGYTF.